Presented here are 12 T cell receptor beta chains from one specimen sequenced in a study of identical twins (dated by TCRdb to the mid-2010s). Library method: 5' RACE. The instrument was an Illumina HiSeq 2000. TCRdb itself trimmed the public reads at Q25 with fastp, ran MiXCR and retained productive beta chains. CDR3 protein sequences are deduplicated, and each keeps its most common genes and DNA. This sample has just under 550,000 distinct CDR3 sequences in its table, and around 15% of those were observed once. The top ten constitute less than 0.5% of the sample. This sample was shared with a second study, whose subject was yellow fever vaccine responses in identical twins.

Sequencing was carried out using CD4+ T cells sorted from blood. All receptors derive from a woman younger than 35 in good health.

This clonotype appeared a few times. The CDR3 loop is CASIRWTSGNTGELFF. CDR3 DNA: TGTGCCAGCATAAGGTGGACTAGCGGTAACACCGGGGAGCTGTTTTTT. The chain links TRBV6-2 or TRBV6-3 to TRBJ2-2; 10 nucleotides match TRBD2. V gave up 7 bases and J gave up 2 bases; unmatched junction bases: 7. Germline CDR1 and CDR2: MNHEY and SVGEGT. The CDR3 has 16 residues.

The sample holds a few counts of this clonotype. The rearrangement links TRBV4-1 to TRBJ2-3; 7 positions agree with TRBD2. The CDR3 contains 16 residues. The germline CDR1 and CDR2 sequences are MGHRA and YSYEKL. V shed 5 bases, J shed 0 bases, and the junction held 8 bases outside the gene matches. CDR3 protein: CASSYGRGPSTDTQYF. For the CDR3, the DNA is TGCGCCAGCAGCTATGGGAGGGGCCCTAGCACAGATACGCAGTATTTT.

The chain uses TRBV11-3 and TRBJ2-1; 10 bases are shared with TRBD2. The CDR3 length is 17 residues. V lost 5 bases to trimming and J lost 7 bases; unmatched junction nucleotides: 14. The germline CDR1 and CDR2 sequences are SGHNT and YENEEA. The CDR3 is CASSARDRAGGPNEQFF. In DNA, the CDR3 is TGTGCCAGCAGCGCCCGGGACAGAGCGGGAGGGCCGAATGAGCAGTTCTTC.

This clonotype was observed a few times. The CDR3 coding sequence is TGCAGCGTTGGGGGGACTAGCGGGAGATCGGAGACCCAGTACTTC. It codes for CSVGGTSGRSETQYF. The chain carries TRBV29-1 and TRBJ2-5, with 14 bases that match TRBD2. After removal of 4 bases from V and 5 bases from J, the junction contained 6 bases not matched to a gene. The CDR3 consists of 15 residues. Germline V gene data show CDR1 as SQVTM and CDR2 as ANQGSEA. The whole variable domain, filled in from reference TRBV29-1 and TRBJ2-5, reads SAVISQKPSRDICQRGTSLTIQCQVDSQVTMMFWYRQQPGQSLTLIATANQGSEATYESGFVIDKFPISRPNLTFSTLTVSNMSPEDSSIYLCSVGGTSGRSETQYFGPGTRLLVL.

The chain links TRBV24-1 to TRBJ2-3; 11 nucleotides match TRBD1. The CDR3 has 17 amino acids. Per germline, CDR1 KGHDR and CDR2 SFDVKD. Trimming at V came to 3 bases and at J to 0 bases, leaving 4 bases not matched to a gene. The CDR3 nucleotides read TGTGCCACCAGTGATCCCGGGACAGGGGGTAGCACAGATACGCAGTATTTT. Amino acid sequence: CATSDPGTGGSTDTQYF.

The CDR3 DNA follows: TGTGCCAGCTCCCGGGGGGCGGACACTGAAGCTTTCTTT. Amino acids: CASSRGADTEAFF. This chain uses TRBV18 with TRBJ1-1, with TRBD1 as a possible D gene (6 bases). Looked up from germline, CDR1 is KGHSH and CDR2 is LQKENI. V was clipped by 6 bases and J by 3 bases, with 11 bases between them. The CDR3 length is 13 residues.

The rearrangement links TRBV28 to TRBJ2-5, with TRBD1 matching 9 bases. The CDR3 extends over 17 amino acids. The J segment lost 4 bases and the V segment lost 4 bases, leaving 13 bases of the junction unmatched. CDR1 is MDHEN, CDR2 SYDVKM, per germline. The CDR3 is CASSSRRGQGSRETQYF. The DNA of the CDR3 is TGTGCCAGCAGTTCCCGTCGGGGACAGGGAAGCAGAGAGACCCAGTACTTC.

The CDR3 region is CASSLLGGVGTDTQYF. Here the CDR3 DNA reads TGTGCCAGCAGCTTATTGGGCGGGGTAGGCACAGATACGCAGTATTTT. The rearrangement links TRBV7-6 to TRBJ2-3, with D maybe TRBD2 (6 bases). CDR1 and CDR2 from the germline V gene are SGHVS and FNYEAQ. Trimming pared 2 bases from V and 1 base from J, leaving 13 bases between. The CDR3 runs to 16 residues.

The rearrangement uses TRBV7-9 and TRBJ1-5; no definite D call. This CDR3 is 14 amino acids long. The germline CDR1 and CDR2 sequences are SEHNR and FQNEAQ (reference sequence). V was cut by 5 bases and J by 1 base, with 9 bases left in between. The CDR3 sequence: CASSPIDSNQPQHF. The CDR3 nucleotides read TGTGCCAGCAGCCCGATAGACAGCAATCAGCCCCAGCATTTT. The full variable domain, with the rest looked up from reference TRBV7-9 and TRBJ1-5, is DTGVSQNPRHKITKRGQNVTFRCDPISEHNRLYWYRQTLGQGPEFLTYFQNEAQLEKSRLLSDRFSAERPKGSFSTLEIQRTEQGDSAMYLCASSPIDSNQPQHFGDGTRLSIL.

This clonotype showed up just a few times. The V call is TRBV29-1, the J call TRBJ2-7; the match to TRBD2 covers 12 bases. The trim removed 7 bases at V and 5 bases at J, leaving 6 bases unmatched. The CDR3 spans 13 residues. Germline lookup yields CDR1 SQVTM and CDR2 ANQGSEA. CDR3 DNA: TGCAGCGCTAAGACTAGCGGGAGCAACGAGCAGTACTTC. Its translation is CSAKTSGSNEQYF.

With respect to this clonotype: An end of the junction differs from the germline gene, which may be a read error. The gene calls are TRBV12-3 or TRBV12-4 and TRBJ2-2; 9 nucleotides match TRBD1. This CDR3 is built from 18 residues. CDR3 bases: TGTGCCTGCAGTCCTCATACAGGGGGCGTATTTAACACCGGGGAGCTGTTTTTT. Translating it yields CACSPHTGGVFNTGELFF.

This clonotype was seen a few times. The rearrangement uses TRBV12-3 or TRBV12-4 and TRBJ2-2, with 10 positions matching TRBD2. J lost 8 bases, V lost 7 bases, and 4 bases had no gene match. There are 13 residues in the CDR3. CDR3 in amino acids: CASKGLAWGELFF. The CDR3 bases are TGTGCCAGCAAGGGACTAGCGTGGGGGGAGCTGTTTTTT.